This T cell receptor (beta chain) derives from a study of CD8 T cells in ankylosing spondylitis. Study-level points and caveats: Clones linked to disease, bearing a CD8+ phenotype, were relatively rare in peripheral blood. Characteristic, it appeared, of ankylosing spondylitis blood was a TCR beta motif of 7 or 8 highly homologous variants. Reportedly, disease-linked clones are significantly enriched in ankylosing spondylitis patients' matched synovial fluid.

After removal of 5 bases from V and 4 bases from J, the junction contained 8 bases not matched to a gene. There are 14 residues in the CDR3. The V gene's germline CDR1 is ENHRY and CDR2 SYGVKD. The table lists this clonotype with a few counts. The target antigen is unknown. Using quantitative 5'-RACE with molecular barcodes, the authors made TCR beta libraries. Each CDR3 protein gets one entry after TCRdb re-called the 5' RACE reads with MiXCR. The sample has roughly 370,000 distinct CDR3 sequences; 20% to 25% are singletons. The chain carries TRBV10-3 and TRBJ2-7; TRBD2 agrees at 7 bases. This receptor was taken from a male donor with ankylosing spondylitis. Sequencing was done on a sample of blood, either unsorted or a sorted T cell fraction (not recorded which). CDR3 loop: CAISWTSTSYEQYF. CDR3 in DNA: TGTGCCATCAGTTGGACTAGTACGAGTTACGAGCAGTACTTC.